These 30 T cell receptor beta chains were all obtained from the same sample, sequenced in a study of beta chain features in type 1 diabetes. Regarding the study as a whole: Type 1 diabetes patients had TCRB CDR3s that were shorter (moderately but significantly so) in all four CD4+ subsets.

Their recognized antigens are unknown. Reverse transcription of all isolated RNA meant that expressed TCRB transcripts were sequenced. Libraries were prepared by immunoSEQ multiplex PCR; TCRdb keeps only in-frame clonotypes and omits some of them. Of around 710,000 clones in the sample, 9.5% to 15% are singletons; the top ten hold more than 0.095%. Sequenced input: naive CD4+ T cells from blood. Every receptor here comes from a man aged 30 to 39 with type 1 diabetes.

This clone was counted between two and nine times. The chain links TRBV19 to TRBJ1-6; a possible D gene is TRBD1 (6 bases). The V gene's germline CDR1 is LNHDA and CDR2 SQIVND (reference sequence). This CDR3 comprises 14 residues. The germline V and J ends were trimmed by 6 bases and 5 bases, with 11 bases remaining between them. The CDR3 DNA reads TGTGCCAGTAGGCGGGGGCAGGATAATTCACCCCTCCACTTT. Protein: CASRRGQDNSPLHF.

This clone was counted only a few times. The rearrangement uses TRBV7-9 and TRBJ2-7; D uncertain. This CDR3 region has 14 residues. Trimming took off 2 bases at V and 0 bases at J, with 8 bases between the two ends. Germline assignment: CDR1 SEHNR and CDR2 FQNEAQ (reference sequence). The CDR3 DNA follows: TGTGCCAGCAGCTTAACACAGAGCTCCTACGAGCAGTACTTC. Translated: CASSLTQSSYEQYF. The whole variable domain, filled in from reference TRBV7-9 and TRBJ2-7, reads DTGVSQNPRHKITKRGQNVTFRCDPISEHNRLYWYRQTLGQGPEFLTYFQNEAQLEKSRLLSDRFSAERPKGSFSTLEIQRTEQGDSAMYLCASSLTQSSYEQYFGPGTRLTVT.

The chain joins TRBV29-1 to TRBJ2-7; D may be TRBD1 (5 bases). This CDR3 region has 11 residues. CDR1 and CDR2 (germline): SQVTM, ANQGSEA. V was pared by 5 bases and J by 4 bases, with 9 bases between. CDR3 bases: TGCAGCGTTCTGACAGCTTACGAGCAGTACTTC. Translated: CSVLTAYEQYF.

The V and J genes are TRBV11-3 and TRBJ1-1; unclear D gene. V lost 7 bases and J lost 0, with 30 bases in between. This CDR3 region has 20 residues. Per the germline V gene, CDR1 is SGHNT and CDR2 is YENEEA. The CDR3 nucleotides read TGTGCCAGCACCTCAAATGGGCGAGGGTCAAGAGATGGACTGAACACTGAAGCTTTCTTT. Its translation: CASTSNGRGSRDGLNTEAFF.

This clone was counted between two and nine times. This chain joins TRBV7-9 and TRBJ1-2; D gene ambiguous. The CDR3 runs 10 residues. Germline V gene lookup returns CDR1 SEHNR and CDR2 FQNEAQ (reference sequence). Trimming took 5 bases from V and 4 from J, leaving 2 bases between them. The DNA for the CDR3 is TGTGCCAGCAGCGTCTATGGCTACACCTTC. Encoded protein: CASSVYGYTF. The full variable domain, its missing parts supplied by reference TRBV7-9 and TRBJ1-2, is DTGVSQNPRHKITKRGQNVTFRCDPISEHNRLYWYRQTLGQGPEFLTYFQNEAQLEKSRLLSDRFSAERPKGSFSTLEIQRTEQGDSAMYLCASSVYGYTFGSGTRLTVV.

The genes are TRBV29-1 and TRBJ2-7; tentatively, D is TRBD2 (5 bases). Trimming stripped 4 bases from V and 6 bases from J, with 7 bases between. There are 10 residues in the CDR3. CDR1 SQVTM and CDR2 ANQGSEA come from the germline V gene. CDR3 sequence reads: CSVGEGEQYF. CDR3 bases: TGCAGCGTTGGAGAGGGCGAGCAGTACTTC.

This clone was seen a handful of times. The V call is TRBV15, the J call TRBJ1-2; weak D call: TRBD1 (5 bases). Per the germline V gene, CDR1 is LNHNV and CDR2 is YYDKDF (reference sequence). Between the trimmed V and J ends, which lost 1 base and 6 bases, there was a span of 15 bases. This CDR3 is 15 amino acids long. CDR3 sequence (DNA): TGTGCCACCAGCAGAGGACCCGGGACGGGGGATGGCTACACCTTC. It encodes CATSRGPGTGDGYTF.

This clone was counted only a few times. The chain carries TRBV7-2 and TRBJ2-5, with TRBD2 as a possible D gene (5 bases). Germline CDR1 is SGHTA and CDR2 is FQGNSA. The length of the CDR3 is 16 residues. V lost 4 bases to trimming and J lost 8 bases, with 23 bases between them. The CDR3 loop is CASSSPSRAPGDTQYF. The CDR3 nucleotides are TGTGCCAGCAGCTCCCCTAGTAGGGCCCCCGGGGATACCCAGTACTTC.

The V gene is TRBV19, the J gene TRBJ2-7; D unclear. Germline V gene data show CDR1 as LNHDA and CDR2 as SQIVND (reference sequence). The length of the CDR3 is 14 residues. V lost 0 bases and J 6 bases, leaving 12 bases between the germline ends. CDR3 in amino acids: CASSIDSVQTEQYF. As DNA, the CDR3 is TGTGCCAGTAGTATAGATTCAGTTCAAACCGAGCAGTACTTC.

The chain employs TRBV7-9 and TRBJ1-2; D gene unclear. The CDR3 has 12 residues. V shed 6 bases and J shed 4 bases, with 9 bases lying between them. CDR1 and CDR2 (germline): SEHNR, FQNEAQ (reference sequence). CDR3 bases: TGTGCCAGCAGTATTGCAGGCTATGGCTACACCTTC. Amino acid sequence: CASSIAGYGYTF.

A few counts support this clone. The chain carries TRBV4-2 and TRBJ2-1; no clear D. CDR1 is LGHNA, CDR2 YNFKEQ, per germline. Trimming took 0 bases from V and 2 from J, leaving 14 bases between them. CDR3 length equals 17 residues. The CDR3 coding sequence is TGTGCCAGCAGCCAAGAGTCCGGGCTAGTAGCCTACAATGAGCAGTTCTTC. As protein: CASSQESGLVAYNEQFF.

The chain uses TRBV4-2 and TRBJ1-2; D unresolved. V was shortened by 1 base and J by 3 bases, with 6 bases between the two germline ends. Germline CDR1 is LGHNA and CDR2 is YNFKEQ. The CDR3 has 13 amino acids. The CDR3 bases are TGTGCCAGCAGCCAAGTTCCGGACTATGGCTACACCTTC. Its protein product is CASSQVPDYGYTF.

This clone was detected only a few times. J is TRBJ2-5 and V is TRBV6-1, with D possibly matching TRBD1 (6 bases). The CDR3 contains 12 residues. CDR1 and CDR2 (germline): MNHNS, SASEGT. Trimming shortened V by 9 bases and J by 4 bases, and 12 bases separated the two germline ends. The chain's CDR3 is CASSGVRETQYF. The DNA of the CDR3 is TGTGCCAGTTCAGGGGTGAGAGAGACCCAGTACTTC.

This clone was seen a handful of times. This chain joins TRBV28 and TRBJ1-5; D might be TRBD1 (6 bases). This CDR3 has 15 amino acids. V lost 4 bases, J lost 3 bases, and 13 bases lay in between. Germline values: CDR1 MDHEN, CDR2 SYDVKM. DNA of the CDR3: TGTGCCAGCAGTTCCTCAGGGGCCACCAATCAGCCCCAGCATTTT. Protein sequence: CASSSSGATNQPQHF.

This chain uses TRBV4-3 with TRBJ1-1, with TRBD1 as a possible D gene (5 bases). The length of the CDR3 is 16 residues. The germline V gene encodes CDR1 LGHNA and CDR2 YSLEER. The germline V and J ends were trimmed by 7 bases and 1 base, with 19 bases remaining between them. The CDR3 loop reads CASTAKAGLGNTEAFF. CDR3 sequence (DNA): TGCGCCAGCACCGCAAAAGCAGGGCTGGGGAACACTGAAGCTTTCTTT.

This clone has just a few counts. The gene calls are TRBV29-1 and TRBJ2-1; 12 bases fit TRBD2. The CDR3 is made up of 17 amino acids. The germline CDR1 and CDR2 sequences are SQVTM and ANQGSEA. V shed 3 bases and J 4 bases; nucleotides not matched to a gene: 10. This chain's CDR3 is CSVDVILAGGNYNEQFF. Here the CDR3 DNA reads TGCAGCGTTGACGTGATTCTAGCGGGGGGGAATTACAATGAGCAGTTCTTC.

The genes are TRBV7-2 and TRBJ2-1; no definite D call. Germline CDR1 and CDR2: SGHTA and FQGNSA. The CDR3 runs 12 residues. The germline V and J ends were trimmed by 2 bases and 7 bases, with 6 bases remaining between them. The CDR3 sequence: CASSLPRNEQFF. The CDR3 DNA sequence: TGTGCCAGCAGCTTACCCCGGAATGAGCAGTTCTTC.

The V and J genes are TRBV7-3 and TRBJ2-5; D is uncertain. Germline V gives CDR1 SGHTA, CDR2 FQGTGA. This CDR3 comprises 13 residues. V shed 2 bases and J shed 2 bases, with 6 bases lying between them. CDR3 sequence: CASSLADQETQYF. The CDR3 region has the DNA TGTGCCAGCAGCTTAGCGGATCAAGAGACCCAGTACTTC.

The gene calls are TRBV18 and TRBJ2-4; tentative D call: TRBD2 (5 bases). Trimming took 5 bases from V and 4 from J, leaving 9 bases between them. Germline V gene data show CDR1 as KGHSH and CDR2 as LQKENI. The CDR3 totals 13 residues. The CDR3 region is CASSSREKNIQYF. CDR3 coding DNA: TGTGCCAGCTCAAGCCGGGAAAAAAACATTCAGTACTTC.

V is TRBV7-3 and J is TRBJ2-7; either TRBD1 or TRBD2 may fit D (5 bases each). The CDR3 sequence is 16 residues long. V was cut by 1 base and J by 7 bases, with 20 bases left in between. Germline CDR1 SGHTA, CDR2 FQGTGA. Written as DNA, the CDR3 is TGTGCCAGCAGCTTAATGGGACGGGGAAATGTGCGAGAGCAGTACTTC. Its translation is CASSLMGRGNVREQYF.

V gene TRBV19 combines with J gene TRBJ2-7; tentatively, D is TRBD1 or TRBD2 (5 bases each). Trimming pared 5 bases from V and 2 bases from J, leaving 19 bases between. The germline gives CDR1 LNHDA, CDR2 SQIVND (reference sequence). The CDR3 is 16 residues long. CDR3 coding DNA: TGTGCCAGTAGTCTCCTTCTGGGGGACGGAACCTACGAGCAGTACTTC. It translates to CASSLLLGDGTYEQYF.

The gene calls are TRBV19 and TRBJ2-2; 7 nucleotides line up with TRBD1. The CDR3 sequence is 15 residues long. Germline CDR1 and CDR2: LNHDA and SQIVND (reference sequence). Trimming removed 4 bases from V and 3 bases from J; junction bases left unmatched: 5. This chain's CDR3 is CASSTQTGHTGELFF. The CDR3 region has the DNA TGTGCCAGTAGTACTCAGACAGGGCACACCGGGGAGCTGTTTTTT.

The J gene is TRBJ1-5, the V gene TRBV19, with D unresolved. From germline, CDR1 is LNHDA and CDR2 SQIVND (reference sequence). The length of the CDR3 is 14 residues. The V gene lost 8 bases and the J gene lost 5 bases, with 16 bases spanning the gap. CDR3: CASERERWDQPQHF. Written as DNA, the CDR3 is TGTGCCAGTGAAAGGGAAAGATGGGATCAGCCCCAGCATTTT. Complete variable domain (other parts from reference TRBV19 and TRBJ1-5): DGGITQSPKYLFRKEGQNVTLSCEQNLNHDAMYWYRQDPGQGLRLIYYSQIVNDFQKGDIAEGYSVSREKKESFPLTVTSAQKNPTAFYLCASERERWDQPQHFGDGTRLSIL.

This rearrangement joins TRBV9 to TRBJ2-5; no clear D. V gave up 0 bases and J gave up 1 base, with 7 bases separating them. The CDR3 covers 14 residues. Per the germline V gene, CDR1 is SGDLS and CDR2 is YYNGEE. CDR3 DNA sequence: TGTGCCAGCAGCGTAGAGGCTAGCCAAGAGACCCAGTACTTC. As protein: CASSVEASQETQYF.

In its sample, this clone was seen many times. The genes are TRBV14 and TRBJ1-1; D is undetermined. From germline, CDR1 is SGHDN and CDR2 FVKESK. The CDR3 length is 13 residues. V was shortened by 4 bases and J by 4 bases, with 10 bases between the two germline ends. CDR3 loop: CASSPQESTEAFF. The CDR3 bases are TGTGCCAGCAGCCCCCAGGAGAGCACTGAAGCTTTCTTT.

The chain uses TRBV9 and TRBJ2-2; D ambiguous. With 2 bases removed from V and 5 bases from J, the gap between germline ends came to 4 bases. Germline assignment: CDR1 SGDLS and CDR2 YYNGEE. The CDR3 is 12 amino acids. Here the CDR3 DNA reads TGTGCCAGCAGCGTCCAGACCGGGGAGCTGTTTTTT. Its protein product is CASSVQTGELFF.

This clone has only a few counts. The chain couples TRBV21-1 to TRBJ1-3. TRBV21-1 is a pseudogene. This CDR3 is built from 12 residues. The CDR3 loop is CASPPGANTIYF. The CDR3 DNA reads TGTGCCAGCCCCCCGGGGGCCAACACCATATATTTT.

This clone was found a few times. The rearrangement joins TRBV29-1 to TRBJ2-1; TRBD2 is a possible D gene (5 bases). Per germline, CDR1 SQVTM and CDR2 ANQGSEA. This CDR3 region has 13 residues. The V gene lost 4 bases and the J gene lost 0 bases, with 7 bases spanning the gap. This CDR3 reads CSVVGSSYNEQFF. DNA of the CDR3: TGCAGCGTTGTTGGGAGCTCCTACAATGAGCAGTTCTTC.

The chain employs TRBV6-5 and TRBJ2-3, with D tentatively TRBD1 (5 bases). Trimming stripped 2 bases from V and 4 bases from J, with 13 bases between. The CDR3 is 15 residues long. CDR1 is MNHEY and CDR2 is SVGAGI in the germline V gene. The CDR3 sequence: CASSYAQTGPDTQYF. The CDR3 DNA reads TGTGCCAGCAGTTACGCCCAAACAGGTCCAGATACGCAGTATTTT.

Note on this clone: The sample has other DNA sequences that encode this CDR3 too. CDR3 amino acids: CASSTRLATDTQYF. CDR3 nucleotides: TGTGCCAGCAGCACCCGACTAGCCACAGATACGCAGTATTTT. The gene calls are TRBV9 and TRBJ2-3; 7 bases fit TRBD2. Looked up from germline, CDR1 is SGDLS and CDR2 is YYNGEE. The CDR3 is 14 residues long. The V and J ends lost 4 bases and 2 bases, in that order; junction bases with no gene match: 4.